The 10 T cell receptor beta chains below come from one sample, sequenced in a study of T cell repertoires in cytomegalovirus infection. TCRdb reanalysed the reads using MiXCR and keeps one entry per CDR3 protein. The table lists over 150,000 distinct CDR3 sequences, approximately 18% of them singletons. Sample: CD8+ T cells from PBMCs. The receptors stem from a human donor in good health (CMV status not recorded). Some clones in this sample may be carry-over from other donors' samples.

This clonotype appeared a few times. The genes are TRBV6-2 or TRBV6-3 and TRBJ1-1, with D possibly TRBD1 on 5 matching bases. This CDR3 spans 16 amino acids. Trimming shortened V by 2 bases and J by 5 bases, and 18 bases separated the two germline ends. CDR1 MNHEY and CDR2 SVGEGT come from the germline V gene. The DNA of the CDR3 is TGTGCCAGCAGTTACCTCCCCGGGACCCCGGGGACTGAAGCTTTCTTT. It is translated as CASSYLPGTPGTEAFF.

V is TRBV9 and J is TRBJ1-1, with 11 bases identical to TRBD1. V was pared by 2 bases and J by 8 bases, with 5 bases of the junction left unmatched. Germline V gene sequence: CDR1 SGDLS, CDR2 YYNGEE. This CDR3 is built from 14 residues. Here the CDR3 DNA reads TGTGCCAGCAGCGTGGGGACAGGGGGAGTAGAAGCTTTCTTT. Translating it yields CASSVGTGGVEAFF.

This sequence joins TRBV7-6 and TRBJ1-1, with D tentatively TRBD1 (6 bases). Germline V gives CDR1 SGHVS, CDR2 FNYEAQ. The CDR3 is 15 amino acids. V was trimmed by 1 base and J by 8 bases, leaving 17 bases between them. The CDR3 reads CASSLGRGSQDEAFF. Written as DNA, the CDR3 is TGTGCCAGCAGCTTAGGCAGGGGATCTCAAGACGAAGCTTTCTTT.

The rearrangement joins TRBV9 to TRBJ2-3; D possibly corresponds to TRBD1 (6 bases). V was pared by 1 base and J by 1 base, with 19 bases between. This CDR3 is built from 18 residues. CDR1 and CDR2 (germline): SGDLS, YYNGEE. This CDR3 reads CASSVPSDSAQRTDTQYF. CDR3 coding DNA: TGTGCCAGCAGCGTACCCTCGGACAGCGCACAACGCACAGATACGCAGTATTTT.

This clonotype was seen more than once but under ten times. The CDR3 nucleotides are TGTGCCAGCAGTTTAGCGCTTGGCATTTTAGCTAACTATGGCTACACCTTC. Translating gives CASSLALGILANYGYTF. V and J are TRBV12-3 or TRBV12-4 and TRBJ1-2; D is unresolved. The CDR3 has 17 residues. Trimming left V 0 bases short and J 0 bases short, with 14 bases between.

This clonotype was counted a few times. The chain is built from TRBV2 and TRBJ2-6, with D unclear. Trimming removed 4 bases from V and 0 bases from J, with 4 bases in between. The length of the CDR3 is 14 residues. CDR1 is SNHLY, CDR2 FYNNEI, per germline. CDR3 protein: CASSASSGANVLTF. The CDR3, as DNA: TGTGCCAGCAGTGCGAGCTCTGGGGCCAACGTCCTGACTTTC.

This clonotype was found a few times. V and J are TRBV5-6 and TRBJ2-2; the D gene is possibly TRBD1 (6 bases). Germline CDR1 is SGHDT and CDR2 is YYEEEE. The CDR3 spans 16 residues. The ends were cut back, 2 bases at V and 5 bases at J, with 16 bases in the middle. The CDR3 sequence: CASSFSHRASTGELFF. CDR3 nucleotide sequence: TGTGCCAGCAGCTTTTCCCACAGGGCGAGTACCGGGGAGCTGTTTTTT.

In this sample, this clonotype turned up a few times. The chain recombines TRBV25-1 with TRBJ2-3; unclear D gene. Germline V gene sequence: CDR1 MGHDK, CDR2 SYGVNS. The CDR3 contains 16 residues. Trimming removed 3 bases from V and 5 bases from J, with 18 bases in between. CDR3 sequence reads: CASSEGTYESKDTQYF. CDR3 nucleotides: TGTGCCAGCAGTGAGGGAACTTACGAATCGAAAGATACGCAGTATTTT.

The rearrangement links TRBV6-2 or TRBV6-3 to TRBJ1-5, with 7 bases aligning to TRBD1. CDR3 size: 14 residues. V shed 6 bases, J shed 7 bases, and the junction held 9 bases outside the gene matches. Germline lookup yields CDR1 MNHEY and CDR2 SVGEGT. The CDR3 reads CASSPDRAEQPQHF. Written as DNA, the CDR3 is TGTGCCAGCAGCCCCGACAGGGCGGAACAGCCCCAGCATTTT.

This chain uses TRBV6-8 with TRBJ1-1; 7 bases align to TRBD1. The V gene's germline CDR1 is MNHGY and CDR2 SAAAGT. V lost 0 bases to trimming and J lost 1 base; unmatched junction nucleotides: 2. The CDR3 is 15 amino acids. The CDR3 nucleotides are TGTGCCAGCAGTTACTCGGCAGGGGGGAACACTGAAGCTTTCTTT. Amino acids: CASSYSAGGNTEAFF.